This section outlines one T cell receptor beta chain sequence together with its context. Trimming removed 1 base at V and 8 bases at J, with 9 bases between. This CDR3 has 12 amino acids. Germline values: CDR1 SGHRS, CDR2 YFSETQ. The record originates from a study of CD8 T cells in ankylosing spondylitis. One entry per CDR3 protein, called by TCRdb with MiXCR from the 5' RACE reads. The sample lists about 360,000 distinct CDR3 sequences, 14% to 15% seen once, with 1.1% in the top ten. The clonotype originates from a male donor with ankylosing spondylitis or in good health (not recorded which). The chain is built from TRBV5-1 and TRBJ1-1; the D is unclear. Input material: blood, either unsorted or a sorted T cell fraction (not recorded which). CDR3 DNA: TGCGCCAGCAGCTTGTCAGTGGGCGAAGCTTTCTTT. Translation: CASSLSVGEAFF.